This is a list of T cell receptor beta chains from one sample in a study of shared clonotypes between healthy human individuals. The assay was immunoSEQ multiplex PCR, and TCRdb's table has in-frame clones only and misses some. The data hold about 2.3 million clones, with 85% to 95% observed a single time. Sequencing was carried out using naive CD4+ T cells from PBMCs. Every receptor here comes from a man younger than 30 in good health. Some clones in this sample may be carry-over from other donors' samples. CDR3s leave out the opening cysteine and the closing phenylalanine or tryptophan. A D gene is named only where the DNA matches it firmly.

TRBD1	TRBV6-4	TRBJ1-1	ASTQGRGWSTTEAF
NA	TRBV28	TRBJ2-5	ASSSRRRYQETQY
NA	TRBV5-1	TRBJ2-5	ASSLGVETQY
TRBD2	TRBV30	TRBJ2-7	AWRETSGTHEQY
NA	TRBV5-4	TRBJ1-1	ASSAPTGFVGAEAF
TRBD1	TRBV11-2	TRBJ2-2	ASSRPGQSATGELF
NA	TRBV6-5	TRBJ1-2	ASWGPWAGYT
NA	TRBV9	TRBJ1-3	ASSSPVGVGNTIY
NA	TRBV6-5	TRBJ2-2	ASGPRVNTGELF
NA	TRBV18	TRBJ1-2	ASSLSALDNNYGYT
NA	TRBV5-1	TRBJ2-5	ASSLIWAAETQY
NA	TRBV29-1	TRBJ2-1	SVRDRAGVDNEQF
NA	TRBV11-2	TRBJ2-1	ASSPGSSSYNEQF
NA	TRBV9	TRBJ2-5	ASSVGGVQETQY
NA	TRBV5-6	TRBJ1-1	ASSLIGGSLNTEAF
TRBD1	TRBV28	TRBJ2-1	ASSLSYFRTGNEQF
NA	TRBV6-6	TRBJ1-5	ASGQPQH
NA	TRBV6-6	TRBJ1-2	ASSYAANYGYT
TRBD1	TRBV2	TRBJ2-5	ASSKDRGPQETQY
NA	TRBV11-2	TRBJ2-7	ASSQQGPPYEQY
NA	TRBV9	TRBJ1-3	ASSGGRAGNTIY
NA	TRBV5-4	TRBJ2-5	ASSISGTQY
NA	TRBV11-2	TRBJ2-3	ASSLDPGGVLTDTQY
NA	TRBV28	TRBJ1-3	ASSLLGTGNTIY
NA	TRBV5-1	TRBJ2-5	ASSSSTIQETQY
TRBD2	TRBV10-2	TRBJ2-3	ASRGLDITDTQY
NA	TRBV7-9	TRBJ1-1	ASTPGLGTEAF
NA	TRBV9	TRBJ2-7	ASSVASLPHEQY
TRBD2	TRBV5-1	TRBJ2-7	ASHSGIRGYEQY
TRBD2	TRBV4-1	TRBJ2-5	ASSQPTSGRAGETQY
NA	TRBV6-1	TRBJ2-7	ATLEVPFSYEQY
NA	TRBV5-1	TRBJ2-3	ASSSLRSNTDTQY
NA	TRBV18	TRBJ2-3	ASSERQGGNSDTQY
TRBD2	TRBV5-4	TRBJ2-7	ASSYGLAGGWWVYEQY
TRBD2	TRBV5-1	TRBJ2-2	ASTFGTSDLNTGELF
NA	TRBV6-1	TRBJ2-7	ASSPHEASYYEQY
TRBD2	TRBV28	TRBJ2-7	ASSTTSGRSYEQY
NA	TRBV19	TRBJ2-7	ASSIVLGGDTSQQY